A selection of T cell receptor beta chains follows, all from one sample in a study of T cells in Graves' hyperthyroidism and ophthalmopathy. In TCRdb, the multiplex PCR reads were re-called with MiXCR into one record per CDR3 protein. The table records 600,000 to 800,000 distinct CDR3 sequences, 30% to 40% of them present only once. The sample comprised blood. All receptors derive from a woman between 40 and 55 years old with Graves' hyperthyroidism. Each CDR3 is given with its conserved first and last residue. Each record gives: D gene, clone size, J gene, V gene, CDR3 protein, CDR3 DNA. D genes are given only for firm matches. Rows may omit the clone size; those that give it use once, few, many or a size class.

TRBD1,many,TRBJ2-5,TRBV4-3,CASSQEIWDSGSETQYF,TGCGCCAGCAGCCAAGAGATTTGGGACAGTGGTTCAGAGACCCAGTACTTC
TRBD1,many,TRBJ2-7,TRBV7-2,CASSGTGHSYEQYF,TGTGCCAGCAGTGGGACAGGACACTCCTACGAGCAGTACTTC
TRBD1,many,TRBJ1-2,TRBV7-2,CASSLAQTGHYGYTF,TGTGCCAGCAGCTTAGCGCAGACAGGGCACTATGGCTACACCTTC
TRBD1,-,TRBJ1-1,TRBV7-3,CASSYTGQVNTEAFF,TGTGCCAGCAGCTATACGGGACAGGTTAACACTGAAGCTTTCTTT
-,-,TRBJ2-7,TRBV7-3,CAWSSFYEQYF,TGTGCCTGGAGTTCCTTCTACGAGCAGTACTTC
-,-,TRBJ1-4,TRBV15,CATSSVVGSYEKLFF,TGTGCCACCAGCAGCGTTGTCGGGTCTTACGAAAAACTGTTTTTT
-,many,TRBJ1-6,TRBV12-3/TRBV12-4,CASSFGQSNSPLHF,TGTGCCAGCAGTTTTGGACAGTCGAATTCACCCCTCCACTTT
-,many,TRBJ1-1,TRBV10-3,CAISETGDGGEAFF,TGTGCCATCAGTGAGACGGGTGACGGAGGTGAAGCTTTCTTT
-,-,TRBJ1-2,TRBV7-9,CASSFRPGKAGYTF,TGTGCCAGCAGCTTTCGACCAGGGAAGGCTGGCTACACCTTC
TRBD1,many,TRBJ1-3,TRBV20-1,CSARGTGGNTIYF,TGCAGTGCTAGAGGGACAGGGGGAAACACCATATATTTT
-,many,TRBJ1-1,TRBV25-1,CASSKRMHTEAFF,TGTGCCAGCAGTAAACGGATGCACACTGAAGCTTTCTTT
-,few,TRBJ1-5,TRBV19,CASSIWVAGEEPQHF,TGTGCCAGTAGTATTTGGGTGGCAGGGGAGGAACCCCAGCATTTT
-,-,TRBJ2-3,TRBV10-3,CAISDDTGHLTDTQYF,TGTGCCATCAGTGATGATACGGGACACCTCACAGATACGCAGTATTTT
TRBD1,-,TRBJ1-2,TRBV25-1,CASQTGQGAYGYTF,TGTGCCAGCCAAACGGGACAGGGTGCCTATGGCTACACCTTC
-,-,TRBJ2-6,TRBV10-3,CAIRKSGTANVLTF,TGTGCCATCAGGAAGTCCGGGACAGCCAACGTCCTGACTTTC
-,many,TRBJ1-2,TRBV10-3,CAISESRGAGYTF,TGTGCCATCAGTGAGTCGAGGGGTGCGGGCTACACCTTC
-,many,TRBJ2-5,TRBV7-6,CASSPVRQVGTQYF,TGTGCCAGCAGTCCTGTTCGACAGGTGGGGACCCAGTACTTC
TRBD2,few,TRBJ2-7,TRBV7-2,CASSQGLAGGEGEQYF,TGTGCCAGCAGCCAGGGACTAGCGGGGGGGGAAGGCGAGCAGTACTTC
-,-,TRBJ2-2,TRBV7-9,CASSIGYTGELFF,TGTGCCAGCAGTATCGGGTACACCGGGGAGCTGTTTTTT
TRBD1,many,TRBJ1-5,TRBV19,CASSTGGSNQPQHF,TGTGCCAGTTCGACAGGGGGCTCCAATCAGCCCCAGCATTTT
-,-,TRBJ1-1,TRBV7-3,CASSLMAESTEAFF,TGTGCCAGCAGTTTAATGGCAGAGTCCACTGAAGCTTTCTTT
-,few,TRBJ1-1,TRBV5-1,CASSLGIRKSNTEAFF,TGCGCCAGCAGCTTGGGTATCAGAAAGTCGAACACTGAAGCTTTCTTT
-,-,TRBJ1-1,TRBV12-5,CASSGLTGVGTEAFF,TGTGCCAGCAGTGGCCTCACGGGGGTTGGGACTGAAGCTTTCTTT
-,-,TRBJ1-2,TRBV20-1,CSARESYGYTF,TGCAGTGCTAGAGAGTCCTATGGCTACACCTTC
TRBD1,few,TRBJ2-7,TRBV20-1,CSARDGTTGARYEQYF,TGCAGTGCTAGAGACGGAACGACAGGGGCCCGTTACGAGCAGTACTTC
-,-,TRBJ1-1,TRBV7-2,CASSLHSTLTEAFF,TGTGCCAGCAGTCTCCATTCGACGCTCACTGAAGCTTTCTTT
-,many,TRBJ1-1,TRBV20-1,CSARGGSGNTEAFF,TGCAGTGCTAGAGGCGGGTCGGGGAACACTGAAGCTTTCTTT
-,many,TRBJ1-1,TRBV24-1,CATSDYGRSEAFF,TGTGCCACCAGTGACTACGGACGGTCTGAAGCTTTCTTT
-,-,TRBJ1-5,TRBV10-3,CAIRPAGIGQHF,TGTGCCATCAGGCCGGCGGGGATAGGCCAACATTTT
-,many,TRBJ2-5,TRBV2,CASSYERLETQYF,TGTGCCAGCAGCTACGAGCGCTTAGAGACCCAGTACTTC
-,many,TRBJ1-1,TRBV7-9,CAIGGGGDTEAFF,TGTGCCATTGGGGGCGGGGGGGACACTGAAGCTTTCTTT
-,many,TRBJ1-1,TRBV6-7,CATGRKNTEAFF,TGTGCCACCGGACGGAAGAACACTGAAGCTTTCTTT
-,many,TRBJ1-2,TRBV12-3/TRBV12-4,CASRGTVYGYTF,TGTGCCAGCAGGGGGACGGTATATGGCTACACCTTC
TRBD1,many,TRBJ1-2,TRBV9,CASSSRPGTGVYTF,TGTGCCAGCAGCTCTCGTCCCGGGACAGGGGTCTACACCTTC
TRBD1,-,TRBJ2-5,TRBV5-1,CASSLRFGTGEETQYF,TGCGCCAGCAGCTTGAGGTTTGGGACAGGAGAAGAGACCCAGTACTTC
TRBD2,-,TRBJ2-2,TRBV9,CASSGTSGGAGELFF,TGTGCCAGCAGTGGAACTAGCGGGGGGGCCGGGGAGCTGTTTTTT
-,many,TRBJ2-7,TRBV10-3,CAISGGPYEQYF,TGTGCCATCAGTGGGGGGCCCTACGAGCAGTACTTC
-,once,TRBJ2-2,TRBV9,CASRPPATGELFF,TGTGCCAGCAGGCCCCCTGCCACAGGGGAGCTGTTTTTT
TRBD1,-,TRBJ2-7,TRBV29-1,CSVEDTGVEQYF,TGCAGCGTTGAGGACACAGGGGTAGAGCAGTACTTC
-,-,TRBJ1-2,TRBV5-1,CASSIDRTYYGYTF,TGCGCCAGCAGCATTGACAGAACGTACTATGGCTACACCTTC
-,many,TRBJ2-5,TRBV7-2,CASSFPGAETQYF,TGTGCCAGCAGCTTTCCGGGGGCAGAGACCCAGTACTTC
TRBD1,-,TRBJ1-1,TRBV2,CASGPTGVFNTEAFF,TGTGCCAGCGGCCCGACAGGGGTGTTCAACACTGAAGCTTTCTTT
TRBD2,-,TRBJ2-5,TRBV10-2,CASSKGGTSGSPRETQYF,TGCGCCAGCAGTAAAGGAGGGACTAGCGGGAGCCCGAGAGAGACCCAGTACTTC
-,-,TRBJ1-5,TRBV28,CASTLEGQENNQPQHF,TGTGCCAGCACCCTAGAGGGACAAGAGAACAATCAGCCCCAGCATTTT
-,-,TRBJ1-1,TRBV29-1,CSVVWGGTEAFF,TGCAGCGTAGTATGGGGAGGCACTGAAGCTTTCTTT
-,-,TRBJ1-3,TRBV7-9,CASSSGVDTIYF,TGTGCCAGCAGTTCAGGGGTTGACACCATATATTTT
-,-,TRBJ1-6,TRBV6-1,CASSEAIGQSPGPLHF,TGTGCCAGCAGTGAAGCGATAGGACAGTCCCCTGGGCCCCTCCACTTT
TRBD1,-,TRBJ1-5,TRBV10-3,CAIRQGNQPQHF,TGTGCCATCCGACAGGGGAATCAGCCCCAGCATTTT
-,-,TRBJ1-3,TRBV12-3/TRBV12-4,CASSFAHSGNTIYF,TGTGCCAGCAGTTTTGCCCACTCTGGAAACACCATATATTTT
-,many,TRBJ1-6,TRBV2,CASSENRPRTDNSPLHF,TGTGCCAGCAGTGAAAACCGTCCCAGAACGGATAATTCACCCCTCCACTTT
TRBD2,few,TRBJ2-5,TRBV30,CAWKPSLDSGIETQYF,TGTGCCTGGAAACCAAGTTTGGATAGCGGGATAGAGACCCAGTACTTC
-,-,TRBJ1-6,TRBV2,CASTPSLSSSPLHF,TGCGCCAGCACCCCATCCCTGTCCAGTTCACCCCTCCACTTT
TRBD1,-,TRBJ1-6,TRBV19,CASGTVVSPLHF,TGTGCCAGCGGGACAGTGGTTTCCCCCCTCCACTTT
-,once,TRBJ2-3,TRBV24-1,CATSDATGGAVDTQYF,TGTGCCACCAGTGATGCAACAGGGGGGGCCGTGGATACGCAGTATTTT
-,few,TRBJ1-1,TRBV9,CASSARGAMNTEAFF,TGTGCCAGCAGCGCCCGTGGGGCAATGAACACTGAAGCTTTCTTT
TRBD1,-,TRBJ2-5,TRBV6-5,CASSRQGSVETQYF,TGTGCCAGCAGTCGACAGGGGAGTGTGGAGACCCAGTACTTC
-,few,TRBJ1-1,TRBV9,CASSSMGVTEAFF,TGTGCCAGCAGCTCAATGGGGGTCACTGAAGCTTTCTTT
-,many,TRBJ1-3,TRBV29-1,CSVGQVDSGNTIYF,TGCAGCGTTGGACAGGTCGACTCTGGAAACACCATATATTTT
-,many,TRBJ1-2,TRBV5-1,CASSEEDYGYTF,TGCGCCAGCAGCGAGGAGGACTATGGCTACACCTTC